This TCR beta chain was recovered during a study of PD-1 blockade in mismatch repair-deficient tumors. All patients were mismatch repair deficient, assessed by either PCR or immunohistochemistry. Only in-frame clones appear in the TCRdb table, and some are missing; sequencing was by immunoSEQ multiplex PCR. Found here are roughly 110,000 clones, about 80% of them singletons; the top ten hold roughly 4.8%. Germline V CDR1 and CDR2: SGHDT, YYEEEE. This CDR3 comprises 14 residues. The V and J ends lost 4 bases and 6 bases respectively, with 14 bases between them. The genes are TRBV5-6 and TRBJ1-5; TRBD1 might be the D (6 bases). The receptor was isolated from an adult with mismatch repair-deficient cancer. Sequencing was performed on peripheral blood, taken approximately 60 weeks after starting pembrolizumab. The CDR3 nucleotides are TGTGCCAGCAGCGACCGCAGGGGCGGTCAGCCCCAGCATTTT. It yields the protein CASSDRRGGQPQHF.